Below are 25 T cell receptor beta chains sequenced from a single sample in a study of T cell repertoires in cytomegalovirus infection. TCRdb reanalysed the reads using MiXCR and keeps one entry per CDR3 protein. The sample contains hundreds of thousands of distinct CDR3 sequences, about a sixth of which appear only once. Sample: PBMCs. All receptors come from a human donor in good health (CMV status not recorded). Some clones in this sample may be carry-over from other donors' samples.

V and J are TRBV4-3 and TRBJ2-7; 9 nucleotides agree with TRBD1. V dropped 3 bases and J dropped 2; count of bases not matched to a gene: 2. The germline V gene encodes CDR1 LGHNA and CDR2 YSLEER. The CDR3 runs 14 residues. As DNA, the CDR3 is TGCGCCAGCAGCCACTGGGACAGGGCCTACGAGCAGTACTTC. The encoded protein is CASSHWDRAYEQYF.

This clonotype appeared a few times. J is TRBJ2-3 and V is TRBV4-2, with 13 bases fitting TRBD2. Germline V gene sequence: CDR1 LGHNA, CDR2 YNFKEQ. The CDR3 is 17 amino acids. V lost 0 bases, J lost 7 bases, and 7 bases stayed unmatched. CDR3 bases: TGTGCCAGCAGCCAAGAAACTAGCGGGGGGGCATTGTATACGCAGTATTTT. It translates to CASSQETSGGALYTQYF.

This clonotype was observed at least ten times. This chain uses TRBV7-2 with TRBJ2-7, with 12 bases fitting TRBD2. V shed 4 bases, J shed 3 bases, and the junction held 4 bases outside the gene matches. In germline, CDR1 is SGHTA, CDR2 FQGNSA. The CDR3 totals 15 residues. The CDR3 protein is CASSSGLAGLYEQYF. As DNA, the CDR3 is TGTGCCAGCAGCTCCGGACTAGCGGGGCTCTACGAGCAGTACTTC. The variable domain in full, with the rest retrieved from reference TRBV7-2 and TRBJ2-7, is GAGVSQSPSNKVTEKGKDVELRCDPISGHTALYWYRQSLGQGLEFLIYFQGNSAPDKSGLPSDRFSAERTGGSVSTLTIQRTQQEDSAVYLCASSSGLAGLYEQYFGPGTRLTVT.

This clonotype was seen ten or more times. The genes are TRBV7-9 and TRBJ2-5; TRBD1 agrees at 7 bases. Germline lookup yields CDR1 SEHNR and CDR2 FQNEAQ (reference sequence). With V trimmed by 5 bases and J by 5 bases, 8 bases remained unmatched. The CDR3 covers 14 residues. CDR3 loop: CASSVSTGSETQYF. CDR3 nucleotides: TGTGCCAGCAGCGTATCGACAGGGAGCGAGACCCAGTACTTC.

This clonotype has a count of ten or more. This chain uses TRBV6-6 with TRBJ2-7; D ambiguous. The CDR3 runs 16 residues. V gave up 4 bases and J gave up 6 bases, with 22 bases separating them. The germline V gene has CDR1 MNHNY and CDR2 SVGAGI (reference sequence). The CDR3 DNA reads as TGTGCCAGCAGTTCCCCCCGGGTGGGCAGGCCTGCCGAGCAGTACTTC. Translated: CASSSPRVGRPAEQYF.

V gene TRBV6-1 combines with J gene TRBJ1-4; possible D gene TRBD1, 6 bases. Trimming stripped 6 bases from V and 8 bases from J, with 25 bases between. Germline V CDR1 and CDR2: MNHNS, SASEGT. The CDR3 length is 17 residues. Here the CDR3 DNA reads TGTGCCAGCAGAGACAACTCCGCAGGGGCCCGGGGGGAAAAACTGTTTTTT. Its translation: CASRDNSAGARGEKLFF.

This CDR3 reads CASSYHRDRAYEQYF. In DNA, the CDR3 is TGTGCCAGCAGTTACCACAGGGACAGGGCCTACGAGCAGTACTTC. This sequence joins TRBV6-5 and TRBJ2-7, with TRBD1 matching 9 bases. V trimming: 2 bases; J trimming: 2 bases; junction bases outside the gene matches: 4. Germline CDR1 reads MNHEY; CDR2 reads SVGAGI. CDR3 length: 15 residues.

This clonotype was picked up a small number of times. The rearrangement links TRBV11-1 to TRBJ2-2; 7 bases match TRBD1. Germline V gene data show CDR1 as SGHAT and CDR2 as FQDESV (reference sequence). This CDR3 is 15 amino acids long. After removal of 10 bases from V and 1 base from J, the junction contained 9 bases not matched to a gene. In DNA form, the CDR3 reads TGTGCCACCGCTCCGGGGACAGTGAACACCGGGGAGCTGTTTTTT. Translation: CATAPGTVNTGELFF.

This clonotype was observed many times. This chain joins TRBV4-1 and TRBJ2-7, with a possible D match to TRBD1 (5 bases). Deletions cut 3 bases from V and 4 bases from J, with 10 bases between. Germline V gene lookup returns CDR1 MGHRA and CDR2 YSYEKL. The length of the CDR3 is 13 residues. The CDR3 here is CASSHQGSYEQYF. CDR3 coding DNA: TGCGCCAGCAGCCACCAGGGATCATACGAGCAGTACTTC.

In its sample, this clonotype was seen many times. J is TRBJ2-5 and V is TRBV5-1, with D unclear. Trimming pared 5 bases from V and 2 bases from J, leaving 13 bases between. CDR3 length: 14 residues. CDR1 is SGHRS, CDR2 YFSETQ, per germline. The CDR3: CASRGGRVQETQYF. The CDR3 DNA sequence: TGCGCCAGCAGGGGCGGAAGGGTTCAAGAGACCCAGTACTTC.

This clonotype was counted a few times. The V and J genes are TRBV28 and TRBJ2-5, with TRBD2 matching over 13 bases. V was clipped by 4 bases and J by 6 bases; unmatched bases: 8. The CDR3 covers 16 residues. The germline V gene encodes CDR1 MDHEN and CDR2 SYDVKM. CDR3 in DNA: TGTGCCAGCAGTTCCGCCGGGACTAGCGGGGAACAGACCCAGTACTTC. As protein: CASSSAGTSGEQTQYF.

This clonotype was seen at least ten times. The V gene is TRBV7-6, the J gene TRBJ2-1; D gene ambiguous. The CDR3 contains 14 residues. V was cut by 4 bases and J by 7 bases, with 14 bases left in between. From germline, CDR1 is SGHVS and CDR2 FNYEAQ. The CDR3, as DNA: TGTGCCAGCAGCTCAAAGGGATTGAGGAATGAGCAGTTCTTC. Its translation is CASSSKGLRNEQFF. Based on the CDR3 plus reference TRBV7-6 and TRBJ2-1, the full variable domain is GAGVSQSPRYKVTKRGQDVALRCDPISGHVSLYWYRQALGQGPEFLTYFNYEAQQDKSGLPNDRFSAERPEGSISTLTIQRTEQRDSAMYRCASSSKGLRNEQFFGPGTRLTVL.

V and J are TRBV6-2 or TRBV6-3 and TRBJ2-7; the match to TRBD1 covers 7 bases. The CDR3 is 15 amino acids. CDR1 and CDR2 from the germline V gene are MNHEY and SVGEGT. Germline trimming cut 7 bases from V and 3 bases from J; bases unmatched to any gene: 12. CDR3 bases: TGTGCCAGCACCTTAACAGGGGCTTCCCTCTACGAGCAGTACTTC. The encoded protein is CASTLTGASLYEQYF.

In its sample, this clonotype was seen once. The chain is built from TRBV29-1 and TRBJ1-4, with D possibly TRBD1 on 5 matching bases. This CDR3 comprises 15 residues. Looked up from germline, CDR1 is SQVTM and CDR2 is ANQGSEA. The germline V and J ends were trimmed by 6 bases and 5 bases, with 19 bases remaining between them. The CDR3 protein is CSVNTPGTANEKLFF. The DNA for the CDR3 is TGCAGCGTGAACACCCCAGGGACCGCAAATGAAAAACTGTTTTTT.

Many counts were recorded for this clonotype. CDR3 nucleotides: TGTGCCAGCAGTCTGGGACTAGGTCTCCAAGAGACCCAGTACTTC. Residues: CASSLGLGLQETQYF. The chain combines TRBV12-3 or TRBV12-4 with TRBJ2-5, with TRBD2 matching 8 bases. This CDR3 has 15 amino acids. Trimming removed 5 bases from V and 1 base from J; junction bases left unmatched: 6.

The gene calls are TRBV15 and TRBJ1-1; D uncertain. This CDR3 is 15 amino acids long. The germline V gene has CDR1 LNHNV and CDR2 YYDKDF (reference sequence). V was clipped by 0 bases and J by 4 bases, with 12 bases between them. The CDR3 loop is CATSRDLFKGTEAFF. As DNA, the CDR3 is TGTGCCACCAGCAGAGATCTCTTTAAAGGCACTGAAGCTTTCTTT. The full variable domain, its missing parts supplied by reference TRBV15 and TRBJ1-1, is DAMVIQNPRYQVTQFGKPVTLSCSQTLNHNVMYWYQQKSSQAPKLLFHYYDKDFNNEADTPDNFQSRRPNTSFCFLDIRSPGLGDTAMYLCATSRDLFKGTEAFFGQGTRLTVV.

The CDR3 nucleotides are TGTGCCAGCAGCAGAACAGGGTCTTCCGGAAATGAGCAGTTCTTC. As protein: CASSRTGSSGNEQFF. V usage is TRBV6-2 or TRBV6-3 and J usage is TRBJ2-1, with D maybe TRBD1 (6 bases). The CDR3 is 15 residues long. Trimming left V 6 bases short and J 7 bases short, with 19 bases between. CDR1 and CDR2 from the germline V gene are MNHEY and SVGEGT.

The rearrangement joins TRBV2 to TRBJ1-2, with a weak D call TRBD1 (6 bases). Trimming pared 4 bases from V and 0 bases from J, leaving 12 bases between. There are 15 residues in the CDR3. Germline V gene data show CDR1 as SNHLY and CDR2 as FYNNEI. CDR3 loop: CASSAQDRTNYGYTF. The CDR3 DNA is TGTGCCAGCAGTGCCCAGGACAGAACTAACTATGGCTACACCTTC.

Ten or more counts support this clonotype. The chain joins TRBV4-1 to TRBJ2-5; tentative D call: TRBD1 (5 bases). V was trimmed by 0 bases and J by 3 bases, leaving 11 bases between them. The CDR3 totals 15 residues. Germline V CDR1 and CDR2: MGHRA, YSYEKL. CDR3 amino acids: CASSQDLAREETQYF. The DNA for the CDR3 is TGCGCCAGCAGCCAAGATTTAGCCAGGGAAGAGACCCAGTACTTC.

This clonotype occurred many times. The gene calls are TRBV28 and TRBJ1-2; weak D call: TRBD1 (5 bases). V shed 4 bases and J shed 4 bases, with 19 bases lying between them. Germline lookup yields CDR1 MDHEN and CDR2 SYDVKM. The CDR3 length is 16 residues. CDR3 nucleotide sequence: TGTGCCAGCAGTTCTGGGTCCAGTGGACAAGGCTATGGCTACACCTTC. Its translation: CASSSGSSGQGYGYTF.

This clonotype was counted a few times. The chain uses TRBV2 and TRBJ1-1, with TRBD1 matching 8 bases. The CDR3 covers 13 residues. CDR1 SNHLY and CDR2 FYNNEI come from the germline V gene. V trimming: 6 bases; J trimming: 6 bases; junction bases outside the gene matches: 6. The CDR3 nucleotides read TGTGCCAGCAGGACGGACAGGGAGGCTGAAGCTTTCTTT. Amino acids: CASRTDREAEAFF.

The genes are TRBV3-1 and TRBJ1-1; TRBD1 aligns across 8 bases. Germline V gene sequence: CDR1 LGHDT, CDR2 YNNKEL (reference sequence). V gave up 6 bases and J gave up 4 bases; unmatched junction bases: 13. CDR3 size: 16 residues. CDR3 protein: CASSAQGALSSTEAFF. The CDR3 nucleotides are TGTGCCAGCAGTGCTCAGGGGGCTCTTTCGTCCACTGAAGCTTTCTTT. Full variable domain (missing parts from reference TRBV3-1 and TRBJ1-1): DTAVSQTPKYLVTQMGNDKSIKCEQNLGHDTMYWYKQDSKKFLKIMFSYNNKELIINETVPNRFSPKSPDKAHLNLHINSLELGDSAVYFCASSAQGALSSTEAFFGQGTRLTVV.

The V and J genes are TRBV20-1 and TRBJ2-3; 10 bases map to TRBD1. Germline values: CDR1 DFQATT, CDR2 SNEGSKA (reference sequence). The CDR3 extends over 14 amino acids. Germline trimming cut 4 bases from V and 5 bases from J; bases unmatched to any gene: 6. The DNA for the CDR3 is TGCAGTGCTACTAGGGGACAGGGGTTAGATACGCAGTATTTT. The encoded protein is CSATRGQGLDTQYF.

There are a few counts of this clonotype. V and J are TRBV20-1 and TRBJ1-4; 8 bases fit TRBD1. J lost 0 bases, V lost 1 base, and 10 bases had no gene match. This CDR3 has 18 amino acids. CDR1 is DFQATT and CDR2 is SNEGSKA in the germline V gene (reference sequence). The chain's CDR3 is CSARGRTGIPATNEKLFF. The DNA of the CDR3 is TGCAGTGCTAGAGGGAGGACAGGGATACCTGCAACTAATGAAAAACTGTTTTTT.

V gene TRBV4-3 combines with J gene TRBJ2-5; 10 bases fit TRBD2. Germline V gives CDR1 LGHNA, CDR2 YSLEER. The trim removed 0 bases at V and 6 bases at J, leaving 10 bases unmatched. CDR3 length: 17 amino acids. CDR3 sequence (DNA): TGCGCCAGCAGCCAAGAGGGGCCTAGCGGGGGCCGGAAGACCCAGTACTTC. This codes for CASSQEGPSGGRKTQYF.